The text below deals with one T cell receptor (beta chain). Its antigen is unknown. Germline CDR1 is SGHRS and CDR2 is YFSETQ. There are 17 residues in the CDR3. Trimming cost V 4 bases and J 8 bases, with 25 bases left between them. These data belong to a study of response to subunit inactivated influenza vaccine. Study outcomes and limitations: After each seasonal influenza vaccination, few new T cells are recruited, the authors suggested.

TCRdb processed the RT-PCR reads anew with MiXCR; each CDR3 protein has one entry. This sample has fewer than 650,000 distinct CDR3 sequences, with 10% to 15% found just once. The TCR originated in a man aged 50 to 60 who received an inactivated influenza vaccine. The rearrangement joins TRBV5-1 to TRBJ2-1, with D tentatively TRBD2 (7 bases). Material: PBMCs from blood, obtained roughly 46 days after vaccination. The CDR3 nucleotides are TGCGCCAGCAGCCGGTGGCCGCGGGGGCCGCTCACAGATGAGCAGTTCTTC. Translating it yields CASSRWPRGPLTDEQFF.